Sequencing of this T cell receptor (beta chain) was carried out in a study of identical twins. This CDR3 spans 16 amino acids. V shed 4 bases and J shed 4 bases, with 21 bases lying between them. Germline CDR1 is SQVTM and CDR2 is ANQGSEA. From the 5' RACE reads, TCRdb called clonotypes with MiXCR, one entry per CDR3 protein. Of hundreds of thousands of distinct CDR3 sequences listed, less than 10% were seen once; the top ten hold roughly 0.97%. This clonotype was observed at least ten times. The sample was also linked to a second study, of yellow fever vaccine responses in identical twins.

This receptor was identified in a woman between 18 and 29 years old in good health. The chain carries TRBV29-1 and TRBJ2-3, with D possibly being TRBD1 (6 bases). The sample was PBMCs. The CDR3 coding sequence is TGCAGCGTTGTGTTGATGACGGACAGAGGGGCAGATACGCAGTATTTT. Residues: CSVVLMTDRGADTQYF.